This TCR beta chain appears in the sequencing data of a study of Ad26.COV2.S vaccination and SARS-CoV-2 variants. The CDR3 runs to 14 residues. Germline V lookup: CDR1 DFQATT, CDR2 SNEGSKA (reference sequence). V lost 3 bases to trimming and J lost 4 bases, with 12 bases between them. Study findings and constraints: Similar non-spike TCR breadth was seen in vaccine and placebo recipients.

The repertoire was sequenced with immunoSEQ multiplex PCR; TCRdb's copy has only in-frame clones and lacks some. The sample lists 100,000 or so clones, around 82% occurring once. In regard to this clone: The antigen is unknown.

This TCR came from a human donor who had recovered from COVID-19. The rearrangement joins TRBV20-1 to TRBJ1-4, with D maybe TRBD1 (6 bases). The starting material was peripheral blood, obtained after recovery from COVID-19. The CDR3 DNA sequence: TGCAGTGCTAGTTCGACAGGCGATAATGAAAAACTGTTTTTT. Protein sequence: CSASSTGDNEKLFF.